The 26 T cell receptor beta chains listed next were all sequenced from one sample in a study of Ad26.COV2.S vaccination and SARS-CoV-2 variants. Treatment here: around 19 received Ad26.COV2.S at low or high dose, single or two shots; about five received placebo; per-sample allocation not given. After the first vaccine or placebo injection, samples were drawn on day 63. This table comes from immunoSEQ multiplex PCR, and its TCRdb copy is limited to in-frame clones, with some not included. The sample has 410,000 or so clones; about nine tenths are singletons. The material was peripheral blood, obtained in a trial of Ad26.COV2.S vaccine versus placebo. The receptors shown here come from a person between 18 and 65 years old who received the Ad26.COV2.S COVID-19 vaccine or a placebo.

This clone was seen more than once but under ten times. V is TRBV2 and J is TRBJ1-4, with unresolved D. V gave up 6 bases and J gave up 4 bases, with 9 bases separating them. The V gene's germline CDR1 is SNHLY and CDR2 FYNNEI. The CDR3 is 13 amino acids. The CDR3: CASRRQLNEKLFF. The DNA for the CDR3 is TGTGCCAGCAGGAGACAACTTAATGAAAAACTGTTTTTT.

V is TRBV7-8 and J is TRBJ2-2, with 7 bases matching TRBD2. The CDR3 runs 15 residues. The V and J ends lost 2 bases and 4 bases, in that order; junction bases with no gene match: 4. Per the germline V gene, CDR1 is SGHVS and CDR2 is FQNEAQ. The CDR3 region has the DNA TGTGCCAGCAGCTTATACCAGCGGGGCACCGGGGAGCTGTTTTTT. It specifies CASSLYQRGTGELFF.

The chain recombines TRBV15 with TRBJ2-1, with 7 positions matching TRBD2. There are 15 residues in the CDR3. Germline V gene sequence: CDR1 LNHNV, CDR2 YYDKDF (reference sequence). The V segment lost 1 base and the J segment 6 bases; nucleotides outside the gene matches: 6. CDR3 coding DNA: TGTGCCACCAGCAGAGTAATGGCTAGCGGCAATGAGCAGTTCTTC. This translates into CATSRVMASGNEQFF. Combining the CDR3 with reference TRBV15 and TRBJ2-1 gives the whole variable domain DAMVIQNPRYQVTQFGKPVTLSCSQTLNHNVMYWYQQKSSQAPKLLFHYYDKDFNNEADTPDNFQSRRPNTSFCFLDIRSPGLGDTAMYLCATSRVMASGNEQFFGPGTRLTVL.

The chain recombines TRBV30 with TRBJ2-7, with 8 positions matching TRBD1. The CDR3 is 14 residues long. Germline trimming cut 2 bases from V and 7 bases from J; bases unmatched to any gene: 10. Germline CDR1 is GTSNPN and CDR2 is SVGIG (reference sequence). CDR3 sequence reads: CAWSPRTGSREQYF. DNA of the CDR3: TGTGCCTGGAGTCCCCGGACAGGGTCGCGTGAGCAGTACTTC.

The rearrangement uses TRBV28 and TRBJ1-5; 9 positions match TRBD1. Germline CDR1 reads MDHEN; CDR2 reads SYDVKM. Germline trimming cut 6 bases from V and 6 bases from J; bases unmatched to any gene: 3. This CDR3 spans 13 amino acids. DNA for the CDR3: TGTGCCAGCAGGCGACAGGGGGGTCAGCCCCAGCATTTT. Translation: CASRRQGGQPQHF.

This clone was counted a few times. CDR3 bases: TGTGCCAGCAGCCAAGATTCAAGACTAGATGAGCAGTTCTTC. Encoded protein: CASSQDSRLDEQFF. The chain employs TRBV4-2 and TRBJ2-1, with D maybe TRBD2 (6 bases). Germline CDR1 LGHNA, CDR2 YNFKEQ. Trimming stripped 0 bases from V and 8 bases from J, with 11 bases between. The CDR3 has 14 residues.

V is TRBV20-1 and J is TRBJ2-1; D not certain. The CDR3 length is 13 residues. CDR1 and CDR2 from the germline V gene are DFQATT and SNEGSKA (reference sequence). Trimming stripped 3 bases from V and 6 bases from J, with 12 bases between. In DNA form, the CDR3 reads TGCAGTGCTAGTTATGGGGTAGCCAATGAGCAGTTCTTC. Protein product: CSASYGVANEQFF.

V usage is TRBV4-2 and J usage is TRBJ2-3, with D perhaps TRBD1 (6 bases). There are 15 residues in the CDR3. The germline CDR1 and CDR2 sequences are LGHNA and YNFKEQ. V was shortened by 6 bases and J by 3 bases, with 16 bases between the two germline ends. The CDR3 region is CASRQFDGTTDTQYF. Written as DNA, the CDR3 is TGTGCCAGCAGGCAATTCGATGGGACAACAGATACGCAGTATTTT.

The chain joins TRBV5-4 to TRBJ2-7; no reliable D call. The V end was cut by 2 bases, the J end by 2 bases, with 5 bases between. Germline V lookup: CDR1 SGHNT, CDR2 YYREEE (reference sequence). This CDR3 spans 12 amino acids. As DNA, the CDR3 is TGTGCCAGCAGCTTTGGGACCTACGAGCAGTACTTC. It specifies CASSFGTYEQYF. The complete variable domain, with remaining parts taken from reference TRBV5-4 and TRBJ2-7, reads ETGVTQSPTHLIKTRGQQVTLRCSSQSGHNTVSWYQQALGQGPQFIFQYYREEENGRGNFPPRFSGLQFPNYSSELNVNALELDDSALYLCASSFGTYEQYFGPGTRLTVT.

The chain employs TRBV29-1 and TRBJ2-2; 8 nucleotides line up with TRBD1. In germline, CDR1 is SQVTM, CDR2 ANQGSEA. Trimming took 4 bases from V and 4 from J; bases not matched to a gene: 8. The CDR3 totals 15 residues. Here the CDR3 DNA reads TGCAGCGTTGTTTGGACAGGGCGAGGCACCGGGGAGCTGTTTTTT. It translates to CSVVWTGRGTGELFF.

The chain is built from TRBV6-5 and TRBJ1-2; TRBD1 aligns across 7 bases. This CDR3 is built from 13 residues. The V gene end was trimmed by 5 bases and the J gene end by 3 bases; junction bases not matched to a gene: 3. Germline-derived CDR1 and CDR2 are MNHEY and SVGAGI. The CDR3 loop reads CASSTGQYYGYTF. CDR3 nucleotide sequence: TGTGCCAGCAGTACGGGACAGTACTATGGCTACACCTTC.

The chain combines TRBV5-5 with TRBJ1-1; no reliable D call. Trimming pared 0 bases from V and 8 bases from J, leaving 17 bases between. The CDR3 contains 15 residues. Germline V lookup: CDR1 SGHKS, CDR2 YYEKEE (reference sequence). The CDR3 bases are TGTGCCAGCAGCTTGGCTACGACAAGGGCGGCAGAAGCTTTCTTT. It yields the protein CASSLATTRAAEAFF.

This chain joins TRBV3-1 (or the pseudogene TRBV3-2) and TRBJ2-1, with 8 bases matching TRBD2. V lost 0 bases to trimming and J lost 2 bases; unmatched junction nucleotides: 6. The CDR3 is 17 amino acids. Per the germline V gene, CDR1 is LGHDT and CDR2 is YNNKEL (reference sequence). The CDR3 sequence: CASSQDTSGTTYNEQFF. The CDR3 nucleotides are TGTGCCAGCAGCCAAGATACTAGCGGCACTACCTACAATGAGCAGTTCTTC.

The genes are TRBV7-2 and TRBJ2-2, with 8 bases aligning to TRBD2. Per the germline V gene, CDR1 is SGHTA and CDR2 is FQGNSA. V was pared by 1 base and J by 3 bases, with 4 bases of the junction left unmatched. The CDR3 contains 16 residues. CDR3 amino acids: CASSLEQAGDTGELFF. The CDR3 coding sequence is TGTGCCAGCAGCTTAGAGCAAGCGGGAGACACCGGGGAGCTGTTTTTT.

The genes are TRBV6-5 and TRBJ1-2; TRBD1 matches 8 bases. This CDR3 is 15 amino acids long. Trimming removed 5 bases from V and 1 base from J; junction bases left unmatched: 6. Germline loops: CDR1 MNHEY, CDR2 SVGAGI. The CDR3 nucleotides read TGTGCCAGCAGTAGGGCAGGGGGCATTAACTATGGCTACACCTTC. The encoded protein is CASSRAGGINYGYTF.

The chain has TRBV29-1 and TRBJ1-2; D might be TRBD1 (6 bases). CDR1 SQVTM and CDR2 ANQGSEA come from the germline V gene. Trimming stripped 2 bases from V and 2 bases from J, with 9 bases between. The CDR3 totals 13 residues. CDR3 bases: TGCAGCGTTGAAAAGGGGGTCAACTATGGCTACACCTTC. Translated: CSVEKGVNYGYTF.

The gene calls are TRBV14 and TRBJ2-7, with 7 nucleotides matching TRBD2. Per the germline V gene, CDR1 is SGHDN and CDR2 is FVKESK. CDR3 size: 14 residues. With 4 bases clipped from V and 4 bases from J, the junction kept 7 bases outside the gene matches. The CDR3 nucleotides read TGTGCCAGCAGCCCCCAGGGACTACCGTACGAGCAGTACTTC. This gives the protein CASSPQGLPYEQYF.

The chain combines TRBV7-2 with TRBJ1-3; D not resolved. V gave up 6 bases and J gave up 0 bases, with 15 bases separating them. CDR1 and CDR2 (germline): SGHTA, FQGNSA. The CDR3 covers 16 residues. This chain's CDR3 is CASRLGSVSSGNTIYF. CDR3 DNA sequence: TGTGCCAGCAGACTGGGGAGTGTGAGCTCTGGAAACACCATATATTTT.

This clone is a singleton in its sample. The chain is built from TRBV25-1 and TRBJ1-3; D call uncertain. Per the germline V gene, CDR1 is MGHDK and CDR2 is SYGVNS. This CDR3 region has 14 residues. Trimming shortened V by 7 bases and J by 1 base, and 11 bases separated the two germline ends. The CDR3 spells CASNDWDSGNTIYF. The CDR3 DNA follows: TGTGCCAGCAACGACTGGGATTCTGGAAACACCATATATTTT.

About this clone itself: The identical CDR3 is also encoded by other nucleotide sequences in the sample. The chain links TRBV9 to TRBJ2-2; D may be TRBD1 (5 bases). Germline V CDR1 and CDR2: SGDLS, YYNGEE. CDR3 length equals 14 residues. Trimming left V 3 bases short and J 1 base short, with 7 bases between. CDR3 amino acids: CASSDRRNTGELFF. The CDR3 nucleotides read TGTGCCAGCAGCGACAGGAGGAACACCGGGGAGCTGTTTTTT.

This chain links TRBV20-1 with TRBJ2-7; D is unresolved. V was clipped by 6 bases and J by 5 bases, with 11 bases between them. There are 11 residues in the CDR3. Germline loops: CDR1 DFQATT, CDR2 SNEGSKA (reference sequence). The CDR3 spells CSARRNDEQYF. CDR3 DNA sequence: TGCAGTGCCCGACGCAACGACGAGCAGTACTTC.

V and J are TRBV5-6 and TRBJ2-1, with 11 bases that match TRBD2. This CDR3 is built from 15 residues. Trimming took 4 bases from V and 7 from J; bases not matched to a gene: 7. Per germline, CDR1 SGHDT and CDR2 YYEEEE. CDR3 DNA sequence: TGTGCCAGCAGCGGGCCGGCTAGCGGGAGGAATGAGCAGTTCTTC. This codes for CASSGPASGRNEQFF.

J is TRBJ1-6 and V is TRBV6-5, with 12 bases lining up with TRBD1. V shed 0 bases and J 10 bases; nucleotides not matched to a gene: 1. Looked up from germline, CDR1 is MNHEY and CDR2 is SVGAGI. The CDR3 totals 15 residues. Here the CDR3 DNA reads TGTGCCAGCAGTTACTCGGGACAGGGGGCATCACCCCTCCACTTT. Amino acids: CASSYSGQGASPLHF.

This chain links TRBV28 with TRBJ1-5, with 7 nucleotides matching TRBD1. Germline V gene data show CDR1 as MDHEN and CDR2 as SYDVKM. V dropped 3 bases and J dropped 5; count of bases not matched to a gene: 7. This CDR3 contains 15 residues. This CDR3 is CASSFSGQDYQPQHF. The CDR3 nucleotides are TGTGCCAGCAGTTTCAGCGGACAGGACTATCAGCCCCAGCATTTT.

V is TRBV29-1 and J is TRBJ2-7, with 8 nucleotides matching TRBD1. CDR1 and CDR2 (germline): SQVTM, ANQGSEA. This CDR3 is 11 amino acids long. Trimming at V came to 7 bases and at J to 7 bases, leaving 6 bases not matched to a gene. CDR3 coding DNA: TGCAGCGGCCAGGGGGCCGGGGAGCAGTACTTC. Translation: CSGQGAGEQYF.

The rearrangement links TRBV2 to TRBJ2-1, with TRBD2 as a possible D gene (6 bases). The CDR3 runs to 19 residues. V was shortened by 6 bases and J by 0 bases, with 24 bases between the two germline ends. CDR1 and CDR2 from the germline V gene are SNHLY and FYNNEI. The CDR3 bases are TGTGCCAGCAGCGGAAATACCCGACTAGACCGTAGCTCCTACAATGAGCAGTTCTTC. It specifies CASSGNTRLDRSSYNEQFF.